The 19 T cell receptor beta chains below were found in one sample sequenced in a study of blood T cell repertoires in COVID-19 (dated by TCRdb to 2020 to 2022). Libraries were built with the immunoSEQ multiplex PCR assay. TCRdb retrieved this table from immuneACCESS and kept in-frame rearrangements only. Not all clones are present; in checked studies, unresolved V genes account for under half, and no reason is known for the remainder. The sample yields over 150,000 clones; around four fifths were counted once. Of the sample, 6.5% to 7.5% falls within the top ten clones. Input material: peripheral blood. Source of these receptors: a woman in her thirties or forties with COVID-19, enrolled during active disease.

The CDR3 coding sequence is TGTGCCAGCAGGGCTCTCACAAGGAACACTGAAGCTTTCTTT. This sequence encodes CASRALTRNTEAFF. The chain carries TRBV6-5 and TRBJ1-1, with D hard to call. Trimming left V 6 bases short and J 1 base short, with 12 bases between. This CDR3 contains 14 residues. Germline lookup yields CDR1 MNHEY and CDR2 SVGAGI.

The chain carries TRBV20-1 and TRBJ1-5; 8 nucleotides align to TRBD1. The CDR3 has 15 amino acids. The germline V gene has CDR1 DFQATT and CDR2 SNEGSKA (reference sequence). V lost 3 bases to trimming and J lost 3 bases; unmatched junction nucleotides: 7. This CDR3 is CSASRGQASNQPQHF. CDR3 DNA sequence: TGCAGTGCTAGTCGGGGACAGGCCTCCAATCAGCCCCAGCATTTT.

The chain uses TRBV27 and TRBJ1-1; D is uncertain. Trimming cost V 6 bases and J 7 bases, with 21 bases left between them. Per the germline V gene, CDR1 is MNHEY and CDR2 is SMNVEV (reference sequence). The CDR3 contains 15 residues. CDR3: CASSLLGFGGDEAFF. The CDR3 coding sequence is TGTGCCAGCAGCCTCCTCGGCTTCGGAGGTGATGAAGCTTTCTTT.

The V and J genes are TRBV14 and TRBJ1-1; 7 bases agree with TRBD1. Germline CDR1 is SGHDN and CDR2 is FVKESK. The CDR3 length is 16 residues. V was pared by 1 base and J by 4 bases, with 9 bases of the junction left unmatched. The CDR3: CASSQASRGRRTEAFF. CDR3 nucleotide sequence: TGTGCCAGCAGCCAAGCTTCGAGGGGGCGTCGCACTGAAGCTTTCTTT.

This chain joins TRBV29-1 and TRBJ2-5; TRBD1 aligns across 7 bases. V shed 5 bases and J 1 base; nucleotides not matched to a gene: 10. The CDR3 is made up of 15 amino acids. Germline V gene lookup returns CDR1 SQVTM and CDR2 ANQGSEA. CDR3 amino acids: CSVMTGTAVQETQYF. In DNA, the CDR3 is TGCAGCGTTATGACTGGGACAGCGGTCCAAGAGACCCAGTACTTC.

The V and J genes are TRBV1 and TRBJ1-2. TRBV1 is labeled a pseudogene. The CDR3 extends over 10 amino acids. The CDR3 loop reads CTRKLYGYTF. In DNA form, the CDR3 reads TGCACCAGGAAACTTTATGGCTACACCTTC.

V gene TRBV19 combines with J gene TRBJ1-5; possible D gene TRBD1, 5 bases. The CDR3 consists of 16 residues. The germline V gene has CDR1 LNHDA and CDR2 SQIVND (reference sequence). Trimming removed 6 bases at V and 0 bases at J, with 15 bases between. CDR3 sequence reads: CASSIDRPYSNQPQHF. The CDR3 DNA reads as TGTGCCAGTAGCATCGACAGACCTTATAGCAATCAGCCCCAGCATTTT.

This chain connects TRBV5-6 to TRBJ1-5; the match to TRBD1 covers 12 bases. Germline loops: CDR1 SGHDT, CDR2 YYEEEE. With 4 bases clipped from V and 6 bases from J, the junction kept 5 bases outside the gene matches. The CDR3 runs 15 residues. The CDR3, as DNA: TGTGCCAGCAGCCTCGGGACAGGGGGCGGTCAGCCCCAGCATTTT. It translates to CASSLGTGGGQPQHF.

The J gene is TRBJ1-1, the V gene TRBV5-1, with TRBD1 matching over 8 bases. Per the germline V gene, CDR1 is SGHRS and CDR2 is YFSETQ. The CDR3 has 15 residues. The ends lost 0 bases at V and 5 bases at J; junction bases unmatched: 6. The CDR3 loop is CASSLARTGGTEAFF. CDR3 nucleotides: TGCGCCAGCAGCTTGGCCCGCACAGGGGGGACTGAAGCTTTCTTT.

The chain carries TRBV24-1 and TRBJ1-6, with a tentative D call TRBD1 (6 bases). This CDR3 is 13 amino acids long. The germline CDR1 and CDR2 sequences are KGHDR and SFDVKD. Trimming cost V 4 bases and J 6 bases, with 6 bases left between them. The DNA of the CDR3 is TGTGCCACCAGTGAACAGGGTAATTCACCCCTCCACTTT. Amino acid sequence: CATSEQGNSPLHF.

The gene calls are TRBV7-2 and TRBJ1-3; 7 bases match TRBD1. CDR1 is SGHTA, CDR2 FQGNSA, per germline. This CDR3 region has 15 residues. V dropped 2 bases and J dropped 0; count of bases not matched to a gene: 1. CDR3 nucleotides: TGTGCCAGCAGCTTAAGGGGGCCCTCTGGAAACACCATATATTTT. Residues: CASSLRGPSGNTIYF.

This clone was seen more than once but under ten times. V gene TRBV11-2 combines with J gene TRBJ2-7; unclear D gene. This CDR3 region has 11 residues. Germline values: CDR1 SGHAT, CDR2 FQNNGV. V was shortened by 3 bases and J by 6 bases, with 6 bases between the two germline ends. The chain's CDR3 is CASSFQSEQYF. CDR3 DNA sequence: TGTGCCAGCAGCTTCCAGTCCGAGCAGTACTTC.

The V and J genes are TRBV28 and TRBJ2-7, with 10 positions matching TRBD1. The CDR3 consists of 13 residues. Trimming cost V 3 bases and J 5 bases; bases outside gene matches: 1. The germline CDR1 and CDR2 sequences are MDHEN and SYDVKM. The CDR3: CASSLTGGNEQYF. The DNA of the CDR3 is TGTGCCAGCAGTTTGACAGGGGGCAACGAGCAGTACTTC.

Remarks on this clone: One end of the junction fails to match germline, which may point to a read error. The chain links TRBV28 to TRBJ1-6; D unclear. This CDR3 region has 14 residues. Germline assignment: CDR1 MDHEN and CDR2 SYDVKM. This CDR3 reads CASIRNSFNSPLHF. Here the CDR3 DNA reads TGTGCCAGCATAAGAAACTCCTTTAATTCACCCCTCCACTTT.

The rearrangement links TRBV4-1 to TRBJ1-2; D possibly corresponds to TRBD1 (5 bases). CDR3 length: 12 amino acids. Per germline, CDR1 MGHRA and CDR2 YSYEKL. V lost 6 bases and J 8 bases, leaving 13 bases between the germline ends. CDR3 protein: CASSRQTGGYTF. CDR3 nucleotides: TGCGCCAGCAGTCGACAGACTGGCGGCTACACCTTC.

The chain is built from TRBV27 and TRBJ2-3; 7 bases map to TRBD1. Germline V gives CDR1 MNHEY, CDR2 SMNVEV (reference sequence). The junction had 18 bases not matched to a gene; V was cut back by 7 bases and J by 2 bases. CDR3 length: 18 amino acids. CDR3 sequence: CASTKFNRGRGITDTQYF. CDR3 DNA: TGTGCCAGCACCAAATTTAACAGGGGTCGAGGTATCACAGATACGCAGTATTTT.

The chain has TRBV11-1 and TRBJ2-6, with TRBD1 as a possible D gene (5 bases). Per germline, CDR1 SGHAT and CDR2 FQDESV (reference sequence). The CDR3 consists of 15 residues. Trimming cost V 1 base and J 4 bases, with 8 bases left between them. The CDR3 DNA follows: TGTGCCAGCAGCTTAGGGGGCAGCGGGGCCAACGTCCTGACTTTC. Its translation is CASSLGGSGANVLTF.

The chain employs TRBV2 and TRBJ2-2; TRBD2 aligns across 7 bases. CDR1 is SNHLY, CDR2 FYNNEI, per germline. The CDR3 runs to 16 residues. V dropped 0 bases and J dropped 3; count of bases not matched to a gene: 4. The CDR3 here is CASSEAGGWYTGELFF. CDR3 DNA: TGTGCCAGCAGTGAAGCCGGGGGGTGGTACACCGGGGAGCTGTTTTTT.

The genes are TRBV28 and TRBJ2-2, with D maybe TRBD2 (6 bases). Trimming took 5 bases from V and 7 from J, leaving 20 bases between them. CDR1 is MDHEN and CDR2 is SYDVKM in the germline V gene. The CDR3 loop spans 16 amino acids. The CDR3 sequence: CASSPPMGGTGGELFF. As DNA, the CDR3 is TGTGCCAGCAGTCCGCCTATGGGGGGAACCGGCGGGGAGCTGTTTTTT.